This T cell receptor beta chain was found in a study of blood T cell repertoires in COVID-19. As for the study in general: In each case, the material was cDNA or gDNA derived from T cells, B-cell-depleted T cells, or PBMCs.

This CDR3 comprises 13 residues. Per the germline V gene, CDR1 is MNHEY and CDR2 is SVGAGI. Trimming pared 2 bases from V and 3 bases from J, leaving 7 bases between. Assay: immunoSEQ multiplex PCR; the TCRdb copy retains only in-frame clones and omits some. The profile shows under 400,000 clones, 90% of them singletons. The TCR originated in a man younger than 35 with active or convalescent COVID-19. The gene calls are TRBV6-5 and TRBJ1-1, with no clear D. Source material: peripheral blood. CDR3 coding DNA: TGTGCCAGCAGTTACGGGCTTGACACTGAAGCTTTCTTT. Amino acids: CASSYGLDTEAFF.